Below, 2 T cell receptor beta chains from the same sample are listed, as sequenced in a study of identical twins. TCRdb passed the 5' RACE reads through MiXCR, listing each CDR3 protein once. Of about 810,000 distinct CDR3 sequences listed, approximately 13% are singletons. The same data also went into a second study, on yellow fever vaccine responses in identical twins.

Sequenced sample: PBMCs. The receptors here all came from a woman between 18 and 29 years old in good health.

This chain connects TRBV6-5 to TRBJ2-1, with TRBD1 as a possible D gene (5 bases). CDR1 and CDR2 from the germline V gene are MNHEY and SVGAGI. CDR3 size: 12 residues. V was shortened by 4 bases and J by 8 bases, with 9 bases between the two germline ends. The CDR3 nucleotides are TGTGCCAGCAGTTTAGGGGTAGATGAGCAGTTCTTC. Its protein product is CASSLGVDEQFF.

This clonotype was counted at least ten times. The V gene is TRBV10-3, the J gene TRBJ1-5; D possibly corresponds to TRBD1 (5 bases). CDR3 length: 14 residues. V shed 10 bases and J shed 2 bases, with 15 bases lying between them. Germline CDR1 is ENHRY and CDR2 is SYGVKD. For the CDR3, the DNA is TGTGCCACGAGGCAGGGCTCGGGCAATCAGCCCCAGCATTTT. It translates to CATRQGSGNQPQHF.